Described below is a single T cell receptor beta chain sequence and its context. This sample was taken from a study of blood T cell repertoires in COVID-19. Looking at the study overall: The samples span acute and convalescent COVID-19 from the United States, Italy and Spain. PBMCs, B-cell-depleted T cells, or T cells were the source of the cDNA or gDNA that made up the material.

Original handling: How many nucleated cells were present was estimated from reference gene primer amplification. Assay used: immunoSEQ multiplex PCR; TCRdb lists only in-frame clones, some missing. Clonal size and the V and J genes are those of that table, whereas D and trimming came from the DNA. This table has about 250,000 clones, around four fifths appearing once. This CDR3 region has 21 residues. The V end lost 3 bases, the J end lost 7 bases, and 34 bases lay between the germline ends. Sequencing was performed on peripheral blood. The genes are TRBV23-1 and TRBJ2-1; possibly TRBD2 for D (6 bases). TRBV23-1 is classed as an ORF, of uncertain function. The TCR sequence derives from a woman between 55 and 75 years old with active or convalescent COVID-19. The CDR3 sequence: CASSHRSPGLPSDDFGNEQFF. CDR3 DNA sequence: TGCGCCAGCAGTCACCGATCTCCGGGACTTCCCTCGGATGATTTTGGAAATGAGCAGTTCTTC.